The rows below give T cell receptor beta chains drawn from one sample of a study of technical replicates of blood from a few donors. The method was immunoSEQ multiplex PCR; TCRdb's version includes in-frame clones alone and lacks a portion of them. The sample gives over 50,000 clones, roughly 86% of which show up once; approximately 5% is in the top ten. Sequences were obtained from PBMCs. Source of these receptors: a human donor in good health. Some clones in this sample may be carry-over from other donors' samples. CDR3s leave out the opening cysteine and the closing phenylalanine or tryptophan. Each record gives: V gene, CDR3 length, J gene, CDR3 protein.

TRBV15	11	TRBJ1-2	ATSQGSDYGYT
TRBV7-8	12	TRBJ1-1	ASSYRGMNTEAF
TRBV11-2	11	TRBJ2-7	ASSLAESIEQY
TRBV7-2	11	TRBJ1-2	ASSPRQAYGYT
TRBV5-1	12	TRBJ2-3	ASTRQGGTDTQY
TRBV10-1	11	TRBJ1-5	ASPTSREVPQH
TRBV7-8	12	TRBJ2-7	ASTPTSASYEQY
TRBV5-4	12	TRBJ1-2	ASSLPMQGNGYT
TRBV6-1	13	TRBJ1-4	ASGGGSATNEKLF
TRBV7-2	14	TRBJ2-1	ASSGRTSALYNEQF
TRBV5-1	13	TRBJ1-2	ASSLTGGLVDGYT
TRBV10-2	10	TRBJ2-2	ASSESGGRVF
TRBV18	17	TRBJ2-1	ASSNLPASGTFQDNEQF
TRBV18	14	TRBJ1-1	ASSSARTGVNTEAF
TRBV2	13	TRBJ2-1	ASSDWRGSYNEQF
TRBV4-2	13	TRBJ2-1	ASSYFSGRYNEQF
TRBV11-2	13	TRBJ2-2	ASRRGSRGAGELF
TRBV7-9	11	TRBJ1-1	ASSLGQNTEAF
TRBV5-8	12	TRBJ1-1	ASSGQGMNTEAF
TRBV5-1	13	TRBJ2-5	ASSLGPGLGETQY
TRBV11-2	13	TRBJ2-7	ASSPAGGVSYEQY
TRBV11-2	14	TRBJ2-3	ASSSNSGGSTDTQY
TRBV7-2	13	TRBJ1-2	ASSLDPGPLGGYT
TRBV7-3	10	TRBJ2-2	ASWSGTGELF
TRBV6-5	13	TRBJ1-1	ASRSLGQGETEAF
TRBV11-1	10	TRBJ2-7	ASSLRSHEQY
TRBV2	13	TRBJ2-7	ASRVDYSGAYEQY
TRBV6-5	13	TRBJ2-7	ASSYSGAGTYEQY
TRBV2	12	TRBJ2-3	ASSGGQGSDTQY
TRBV27	13	TRBJ1-2	ASSFGQGVYRGYT
TRBV5-6	12	TRBJ2-7	ASSLVQGLHEQY
TRBV7-2	14	TRBJ2-7	ASSWRGGSRIHEQY
TRBV18	12	TRBJ2-5	ASSPVLAGETQY
TRBV2	13	TRBJ2-2	ASSGSDSGTGELF
TRBV14	10	TRBJ2-2	ASSQAGGELF
TRBV27	12	TRBJ1-5	ASGTGGWNQPQH
TRBV7-2	15	TRBJ2-2	ASSWTGTASNTGELF
TRBV5-1	11	TRBJ1-5	ASGDSHNQPQH
TRBV5-1	16	TRBJ2-2	ASQSGYSGGPNTGELF
TRBV7-2	14	TRBJ1-3	ASSVTVGSLGNTIY
TRBV6-5	13	TRBJ1-5	ASSKTTGTTQPQH
TRBV19	13	TRBJ1-1	ASSVPRGEYTEAF
TRBV7-6	12	TRBJ2-5	ASSLGTPGETQY
TRBV19	11	TRBJ1-4	ASVDRVNEKLF
TRBV11-2	12	TRBJ2-7	ASSWIRVGYEQY
TRBV4-3	13	TRBJ2-7	ASSQDRTAIYEQY
TRBV2	10	TRBJ2-7	ASSFSSYEQY
TRBV4-1	13	TRBJ2-2	ASSPAAGNAGELF
TRBV30	11	TRBJ1-3	AYTDYSGNTIY
TRBV30	11	TRBJ1-2	AWSAPDLTSYT
TRBV18	13	TRBJ2-3	ASSPPRGGTDTQY